This TCR beta chain was sequenced for a study of OX40 agonist ivuxolimab in advanced cancers. Overall study context: Patients in dose escalation had liver, melanoma, kidney or head and neck cancers. Partial responses, seen in three patients, involved one hepatocellular carcinoma and two cutaneous melanomas.

Assay: immunoSEQ multiplex PCR; the TCRdb copy retains only in-frame clones and omits some. The sample yields tens of thousands of clones, approximately 84% seen once. Findings of the study overall: With doses of 0.1-3.0 mg/kg, partial responders showed among the lowest clonal expansion.

Worth noting for this clone: Antigen specificity is unknown.

The CDR3 extends over 15 amino acids. Per the germline V gene, CDR1 is SGHDT and CDR2 is YYEEEE. The V end lost 4 bases, the J end lost 1 base, and 14 bases lay between the germline ends. This TCR was recovered from an adult with an advanced solid tumor such as melanoma, head and neck, liver or kidney cancer. The input for sequencing was CD4+ or CD8+ T cells sorted from blood, taken in a trial of the OX40 agonist ivuxolimab. The chain has TRBV5-6 and TRBJ2-5; D is possibly TRBD1 (6 bases). This CDR3 is CASSAPRGSQETQYF. In nucleotides, the CDR3 is TGTGCCAGCAGCGCCCCCAGGGGTTCCCAAGAGACCCAGTACTTC.